This T cell receptor (beta chain) was profiled in a study of blood T cells in healthy people across ages. Using a J-beta primer mix together with a sample-barcoded 5' primer, a second PCR was run for roughly 7 to 12 cycles. TCRdb re-called the 5' RACE reads through MiXCR, storing one row per CDR3 protein. The profile shows about 970,000 distinct CDR3 sequences, approximately 50% of them singletons. Trimming removed 5 bases at V and 4 bases at J, with 20 bases between. Germline CDR1 is MNHEY and CDR2 is SVGEGT. The CDR3 loop spans 16 amino acids. V usage is TRBV6-2 or TRBV6-3 and J usage is TRBJ1-2, with D possibly TRBD1 on 5 matching bases. Source material: blood. The TCR sequence derives from a woman aged 60-70 years in good health. CDR3 sequence: CASSTRDAHQIYGYTF. The CDR3 nucleotides are TGTGCCAGCAGTACCCGGGACGCCCATCAAATCTATGGCTACACCTTC.